This TCR beta chain was recorded in a study of blood T cell repertoires in COVID-19. Study at large: T cells, B-cell-depleted T cells, or PBMCs supplied cDNA or gDNA.

Assay: immunoSEQ multiplex PCR; the TCRdb copy retains only in-frame clones and omits some. The sample lists some 390,000 clones, around nine tenths occurring once. This TCR was sampled from a human donor in a cohort sampled during active COVID-19. The source material was peripheral blood.

CDR3 nucleotide sequence: TGTGCCAGCAGCGTAGCCTTTAATGAGCAGTTCTTC. Translation gives CASSVAFNEQFF. This rearrangement joins TRBV9 to TRBJ2-1; D call uncertain. Looked up from germline, CDR1 is SGDLS and CDR2 is YYNGEE. V was shortened by 0 bases and J by 7 bases, with 5 bases between the two germline ends. The CDR3 extends over 12 amino acids.